This entry concerns a single T cell receptor beta chain. Its antigen is unknown. Sequencing was performed with immunoSEQ multiplex PCR; in TCRdb, only in-frame clones are kept and a portion is missing. This table has 250,000 to 300,000 clones, 85% to 90% appearing once. This specimen belongs to a study of cytomegalovirus exposure and HLA in healthy donors. About the research overall: The 90 to 150 validation repertoires, a later analysis reported, used the same platform as the roughly 650 repertoires from the first cohort. Study-wide results and caveats: Most sequenced TCRs were rare (though some public TCRs occurred in many donors). The investigators catalogued 180 or so TCR beta chains as cytomegalovirus-associated.

This clonotype originated in a woman aged 18 to 35 in good health and CMV-seronegative. The specimen was PBMCs.

For the CDR3, the DNA is TGTGCCAGTAGTATAGGGACCGGGACAGGGGGCCAAGAGACCCAGTACTTC. Translating gives CASSIGTGTGGQETQYF. The chain is built from TRBV19 and TRBJ2-5; 11 bases agree with TRBD1. The CDR3 consists of 17 residues. Germline CDR1 is LNHDA and CDR2 is SQIVND (reference sequence). Trimming at V came to 1 base and at J to 1 base, leaving 5 bases not matched to a gene. The variable domain in full, completed from reference TRBV19 and TRBJ2-5, reads DGGITQSPKYLFRKEGQNVTLSCEQNLNHDAMYWYRQDPGQGLRLIYYSQIVNDFQKGDIAEGYSVSREKKESFPLTVTSAQKNPTAFYLCASSIGTGTGGQETQYFGPGTRLLVL.